This T cell receptor (beta chain) was found in a study of T cells in Graves' hyperthyroidism and ophthalmopathy. Study-wide points: The majority of expanded thyroid clonotypes above 0.001 also appeared in blood.

Germline CDR1 and CDR2: SGHAT and FQDESV (reference sequence). V lost 4 bases and J lost 5, with 12 bases in between. The CDR3 loop spans 13 amino acids. Researchers took RNA transcripts and amplified the TCR beta CDR3 regions from them. The primer set for the first-round RT-PCR of the TCR CDR3 was HTBI. TCRdb reanalysed the multiplex PCR reads using MiXCR and keeps one entry per CDR3 protein. The sample holds approximately 560,000 distinct CDR3 sequences, roughly 14% seen once. Diagnoses were made from clinical symptoms, serum measures (thyroxine and TRAb), thyroid ultrasound and orbital computed tomography. This clonotype occurred many times. The antigen remains unidentified.

The sample taken for sequencing was blood. The receptor was isolated from a woman in her twenties or thirties with Graves' hyperthyroidism. This chain joins TRBV11-1 and TRBJ2-7, with D unclear. The CDR3 nucleotides read TGTGCCAGCAGCTCTGGGATGGGGAACGAGCAGTACTTC. Translation: CASSSGMGNEQYF.